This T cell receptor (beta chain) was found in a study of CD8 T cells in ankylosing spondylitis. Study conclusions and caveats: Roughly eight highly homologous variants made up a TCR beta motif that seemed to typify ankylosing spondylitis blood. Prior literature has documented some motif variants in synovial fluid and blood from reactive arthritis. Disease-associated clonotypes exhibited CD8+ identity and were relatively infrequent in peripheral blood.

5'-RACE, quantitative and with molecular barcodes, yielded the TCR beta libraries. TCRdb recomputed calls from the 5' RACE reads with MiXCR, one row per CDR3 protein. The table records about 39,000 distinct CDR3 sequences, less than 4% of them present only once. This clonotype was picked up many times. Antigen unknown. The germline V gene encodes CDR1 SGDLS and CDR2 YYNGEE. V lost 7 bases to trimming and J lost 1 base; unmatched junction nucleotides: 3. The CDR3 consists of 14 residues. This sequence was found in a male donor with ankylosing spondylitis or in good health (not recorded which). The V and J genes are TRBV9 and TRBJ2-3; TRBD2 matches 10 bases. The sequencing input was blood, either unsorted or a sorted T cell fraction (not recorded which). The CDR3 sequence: CASSSGGRTDTQYF. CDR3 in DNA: TGTGCCAGCTCTAGCGGGGGTCGCACAGATACGCAGTATTTT.